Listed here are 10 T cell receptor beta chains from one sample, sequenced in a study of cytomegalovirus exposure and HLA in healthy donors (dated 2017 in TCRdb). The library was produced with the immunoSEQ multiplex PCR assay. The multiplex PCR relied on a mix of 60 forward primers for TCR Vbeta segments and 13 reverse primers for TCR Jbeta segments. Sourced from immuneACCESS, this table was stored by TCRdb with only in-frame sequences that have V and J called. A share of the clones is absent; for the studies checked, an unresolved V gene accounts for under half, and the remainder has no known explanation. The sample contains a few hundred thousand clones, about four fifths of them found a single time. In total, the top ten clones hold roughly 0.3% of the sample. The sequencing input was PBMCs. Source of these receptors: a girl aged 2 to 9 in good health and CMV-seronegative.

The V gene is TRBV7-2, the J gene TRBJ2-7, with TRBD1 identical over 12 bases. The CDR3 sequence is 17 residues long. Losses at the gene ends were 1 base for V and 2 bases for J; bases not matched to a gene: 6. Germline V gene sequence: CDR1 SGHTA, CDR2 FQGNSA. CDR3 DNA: TGTGCCAGCAGCTTAGACAGATGGGACAGGGGGCCCTACGAGCAGTACTTC. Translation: CASSLDRWDRGPYEQYF. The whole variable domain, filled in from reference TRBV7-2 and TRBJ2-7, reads GAGVSQSPSNKVTEKGKDVELRCDPISGHTALYWYRQSLGQGLEFLIYFQGNSAPDKSGLPSDRFSAERTGGSVSTLTIQRTQQEDSAVYLCASSLDRWDRGPYEQYFGPGTRLTVT.

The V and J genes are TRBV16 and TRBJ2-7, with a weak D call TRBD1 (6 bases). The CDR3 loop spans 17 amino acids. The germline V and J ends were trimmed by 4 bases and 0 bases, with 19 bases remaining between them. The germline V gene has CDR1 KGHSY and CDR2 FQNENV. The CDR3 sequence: CASSPLGLADSSYEQYF. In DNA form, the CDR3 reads TGTGCCAGCAGCCCCCTGGGCCTGGCGGACAGCTCCTACGAGCAGTACTTC.

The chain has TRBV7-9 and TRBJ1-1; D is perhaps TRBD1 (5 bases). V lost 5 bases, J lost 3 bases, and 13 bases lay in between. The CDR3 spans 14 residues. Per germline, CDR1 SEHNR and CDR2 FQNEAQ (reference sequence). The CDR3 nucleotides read TGTGCCAGCAGCCCTCCGGGGGAGTACACTGAAGCTTTCTTT. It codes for CASSPPGEYTEAFF.

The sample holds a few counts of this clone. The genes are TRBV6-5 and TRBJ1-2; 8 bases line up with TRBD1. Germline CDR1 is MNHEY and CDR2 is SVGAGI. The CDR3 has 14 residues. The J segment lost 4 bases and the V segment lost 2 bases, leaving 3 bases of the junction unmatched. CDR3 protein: CASSYRGTGYGYTF. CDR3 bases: TGTGCCAGCAGTTACCGCGGGACAGGCTATGGCTACACCTTC.

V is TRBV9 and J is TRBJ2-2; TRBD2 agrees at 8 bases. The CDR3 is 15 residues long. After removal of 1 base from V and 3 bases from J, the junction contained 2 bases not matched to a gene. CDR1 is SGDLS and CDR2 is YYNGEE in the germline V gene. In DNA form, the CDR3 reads TGTGCCAGCAGCGTATCCGGGAGGGACACCGGGGAGCTGTTTTTT. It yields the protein CASSVSGRDTGELFF.

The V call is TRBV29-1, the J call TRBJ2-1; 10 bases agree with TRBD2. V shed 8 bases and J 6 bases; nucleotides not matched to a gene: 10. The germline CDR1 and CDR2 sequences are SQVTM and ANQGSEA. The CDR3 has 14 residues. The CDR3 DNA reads TGCAGCAGCGTAGCGGGAGGTCTTACCAATGAGCAGTTCTTC. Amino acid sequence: CSSVAGGLTNEQFF.

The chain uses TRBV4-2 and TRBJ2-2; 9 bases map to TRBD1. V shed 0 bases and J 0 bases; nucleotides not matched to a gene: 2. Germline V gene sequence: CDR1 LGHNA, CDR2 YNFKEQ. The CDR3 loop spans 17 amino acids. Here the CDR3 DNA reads TGTGCCAGCAGCCAAGACCGGACAGGGGCGAACACCGGGGAGCTGTTTTTT. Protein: CASSQDRTGANTGELFF.

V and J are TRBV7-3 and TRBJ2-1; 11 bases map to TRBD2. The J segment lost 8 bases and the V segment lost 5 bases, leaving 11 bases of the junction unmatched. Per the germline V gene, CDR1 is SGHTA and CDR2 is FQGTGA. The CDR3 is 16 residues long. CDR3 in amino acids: CASSPRTLAGVDEQFF. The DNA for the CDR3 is TGTGCCAGCAGCCCCCGTACACTAGCGGGGGTGGATGAGCAGTTCTTC.

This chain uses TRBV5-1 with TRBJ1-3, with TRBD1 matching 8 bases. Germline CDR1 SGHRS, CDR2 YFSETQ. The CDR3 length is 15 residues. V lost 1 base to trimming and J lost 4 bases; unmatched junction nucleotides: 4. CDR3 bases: TGCGCCAGCAGCTTGTCAGGGGGCCTCGGAAACACCATATATTTT. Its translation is CASSLSGGLGNTIYF.

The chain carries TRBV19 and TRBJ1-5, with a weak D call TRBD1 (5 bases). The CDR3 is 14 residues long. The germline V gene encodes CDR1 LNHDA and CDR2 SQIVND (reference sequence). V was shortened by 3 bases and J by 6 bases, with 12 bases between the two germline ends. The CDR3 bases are TGTGCCAGTAGTATTGACAGACGTGGTCAGCCCCAGCATTTT. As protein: CASSIDRRGQPQHF.